A selection of T cell receptor beta chains follows, all from one sample in a study of blood T cell repertoires in COVID-19. This table comes from immunoSEQ multiplex PCR, and its TCRdb copy is limited to in-frame clones, with some not included. The sample consists of about 120,000 clones, about 83% of them appearing once. The sample comprised peripheral blood. Source of these receptors: a woman aged 50 to 60 with acute or convalescent COVID-19. Each CDR3 is given with its conserved first and last residue. Fields, in order: D gene, CDR3 length, V gene, J gene, clone size, CDR3 DNA, CDR3 protein. D genes are given only for firm matches. Clone size is given for some rows only: seen once, a few or many times, or a class if the clone is expanded.

d_gene: TRBD1; len: 15; v_gene: TRBV4-1; j_gene: TRBJ1-2; abundance: -; CDR3nt: TGCGCCAGCAGCCCCTTAATGGGACAGCCCTATGGCTACACCTTC; CDR3aa: CASSPLMGQPYGYTF
d_gene: -; len: 14; v_gene: TRBV10-3; j_gene: TRBJ1-4; abundance: -; CDR3nt: TGTGCCATCAGTGAGTCGGGACTCGGAGAAAAACTGTTTTTT; CDR3aa: CAISESGLGEKLFF
d_gene: -; len: 15; v_gene: TRBV4-1; j_gene: TRBJ1-4; abundance: -; CDR3nt: TGCGCCAGCAGCCAAGCCGGACCGACTAGGGAAAAACTGTTTTTT; CDR3aa: CASSQAGPTREKLFF
d_gene: TRBD1; len: 15; v_gene: TRBV6-5; j_gene: TRBJ1-5; abundance: -; CDR3nt: TGTGCCAGCCGGTGGACAGGGAGGAATGATCAGCCCCAGCATTTT; CDR3aa: CASRWTGRNDQPQHF
d_gene: -; len: 13; v_gene: TRBV3-1/TRBV3-2; j_gene: TRBJ1-5; abundance: -; CDR3nt: TGTGCCAGCAGCCAAGGTCAGTACCAGCCCCAGCATTTT; CDR3aa: CASSQGQYQPQHF
d_gene: -; len: 14; v_gene: TRBV11-2; j_gene: TRBJ1-1; abundance: -; CDR3nt: TGTGCCAGCAGCTTAACGTACATGAACACTGAAGCTTTCTTT; CDR3aa: CASSLTYMNTEAFF
d_gene: -; len: 15; v_gene: TRBV3-1/TRBV3-2; j_gene: TRBJ1-4; abundance: -; CDR3nt: TGTGCCAGCAGCCAAAGTTCAGGCTTCTCGGAAAAACTGTTTTTT; CDR3aa: CASSQSSGFSEKLFF
d_gene: -; len: 16; v_gene: TRBV19; j_gene: TRBJ2-7; abundance: -; CDR3nt: TGTGCCAGTAGTATAGTGCTAGCGCGGAGCTCCTACGAGCAGTACTTC; CDR3aa: CASSIVLARSSYEQYF
d_gene: TRBD1; len: 13; v_gene: TRBV20-1; j_gene: TRBJ2-7; abundance: -; CDR3nt: TGCAGTGCTAGTCACAGGGGCAGGTACGAGCAGTACTTC; CDR3aa: CSASHRGRYEQYF
d_gene: TRBD2; len: 14; v_gene: TRBV3-1/TRBV3-2; j_gene: TRBJ2-7; abundance: -; CDR3nt: TGTGCCAGCAGCCAAGTAGTAGCGGGAGCGGAGCAGTACTTC; CDR3aa: CASSQVVAGAEQYF
d_gene: -; len: 14; v_gene: TRBV9; j_gene: TRBJ1-2; abundance: -; CDR3nt: TGTGCCAGCAGCGGCACCGGCGGCATCTATGGCTACACCTTC; CDR3aa: CASSGTGGIYGYTF
d_gene: TRBD1; len: 14; v_gene: TRBV7-2; j_gene: TRBJ1-1; abundance: few; CDR3nt: TGTGCCAGCAGCTTGGTACAGGGGGAGTCTGAAGCTTTCTTT; CDR3aa: CASSLVQGESEAFF
d_gene: -; len: 11; v_gene: TRBV21-1; j_gene: TRBJ1-2; abundance: -; CDR3nt: TGTGCCAGCAGCGCTGACAGGGGGCAAACCTTC; CDR3aa: CASSADRGQTF
d_gene: -; len: 15; v_gene: TRBV13; j_gene: TRBJ2-7; abundance: once; CDR3nt: TGTGCCAGCAGTCCGGCGGCAGGGAATCCCTACGAGCAGTACTTC; CDR3aa: CASSPAAGNPYEQYF
d_gene: -; len: 15; v_gene: TRBV18; j_gene: TRBJ2-5; abundance: -; CDR3nt: TGTGCCAGCTCACCTCGATGGACACGGGGGGAGACCCAGTACTTC; CDR3aa: CASSPRWTRGETQYF
d_gene: TRBD1; len: 17; v_gene: TRBV7-2; j_gene: TRBJ2-4; abundance: -; CDR3nt: TGTGCCAGCAGCACCCGGACAGGGGGCCCAGCCAAAAACATTCAGTACTTC; CDR3aa: CASSTRTGGPAKNIQYF
d_gene: -; len: 13; v_gene: TRBV9; j_gene: TRBJ1-1; abundance: few; CDR3nt: TGTGCCAGCAGCGTTACAGGGAACACTGAAGCTTTCTTT; CDR3aa: CASSVTGNTEAFF
d_gene: -; len: 16; v_gene: TRBV19; j_gene: TRBJ1-1; abundance: once; CDR3nt: TGTGCCAGTAGTAACCCAATCCAGGGAAGGAACACTGAAGCTTTCTTT; CDR3aa: CASSNPIQGRNTEAFF
d_gene: TRBD1; len: 15; v_gene: TRBV6-5; j_gene: TRBJ2-1; abundance: -; CDR3nt: TGTGCCAGCAGTTACCCGGGGACAGGAAACAATGAGCAGTTCTTC; CDR3aa: CASSYPGTGNNEQFF
d_gene: -; len: 11; v_gene: TRBV29-1; j_gene: TRBJ1-1; abundance: once; CDR3nt: TGCAGCGTGAGCAGGGGCACTGAAGCTTTCTTT; CDR3aa: CSVSRGTEAFF
d_gene: -; len: 15; v_gene: TRBV10-3; j_gene: TRBJ1-5; abundance: once; CDR3nt: TGTGCCATCAGTGAGTCGTTCGGGGATAATCAGCCCCAGCATTTT; CDR3aa: CAISESFGDNQPQHF
d_gene: -; len: 14; v_gene: TRBV5-6; j_gene: TRBJ1-2; abundance: few; CDR3nt: TGTGCCAGCAGCTTGGTAGAAAGGGGTGGAGGCTACACCTTC; CDR3aa: CASSLVERGGGYTF
d_gene: -; len: 16; v_gene: TRBV14; j_gene: TRBJ2-7; abundance: -; CDR3nt: TGTGCCAGCAGCCAAGTGGTGGGGCTCCACTCCTACGAGCAGTACTTC; CDR3aa: CASSQVVGLHSYEQYF
d_gene: -; len: 13; v_gene: TRBV6-2/TRBV6-3; j_gene: TRBJ2-7; abundance: -; CDR3nt: TGTGCCAGCAGTTACGATTCGAGTTCCCGGCAGTACTTC; CDR3aa: CASSYDSSSRQYF
d_gene: -; len: 13; v_gene: TRBV18; j_gene: TRBJ1-1; abundance: -; CDR3nt: TGTGCCAGCTCACCAGGGCTGAACACTGAAGCTTTCTTT; CDR3aa: CASSPGLNTEAFF
d_gene: -; len: 14; v_gene: TRBV7-2; j_gene: TRBJ1-2; abundance: -; CDR3nt: TGTGCCAGCAGCAATTTCGGACAGCTCTATGGCTACACCTTC; CDR3aa: CASSNFGQLYGYTF
d_gene: -; len: 12; v_gene: TRBV12-3/TRBV12-4; j_gene: TRBJ2-3; abundance: -; CDR3nt: TGTGCCAGCAGTTTTAGTACAGATACGCAGTATTTT; CDR3aa: CASSFSTDTQYF
d_gene: TRBD2; len: 18; v_gene: TRBV7-2; j_gene: TRBJ2-3; abundance: -; CDR3nt: TGTGCCAGCAGCGTGGGACTAGCGGGGGGCTTTACCACAGATACGCAGTATTTT; CDR3aa: CASSVGLAGGFTTDTQYF
d_gene: TRBD2; len: 15; v_gene: TRBV6-5; j_gene: TRBJ2-7; abundance: -; CDR3nt: TGTGCCAGCAGAACCGAGCGGGGGGGGTGGTACGAGCAGTACTTC; CDR3aa: CASRTERGGWYEQYF
d_gene: -; len: 15; v_gene: TRBV18; j_gene: TRBJ2-2; abundance: -; CDR3nt: TGTGCCAGCTCATACCGGGACTTAAACACCGGGGAGCTGTTTTTT; CDR3aa: CASSYRDLNTGELFF
d_gene: -; len: 14; v_gene: TRBV19; j_gene: TRBJ1-2; abundance: -; CDR3nt: TGTGCCAGTAGTATTTCCAAGGAGTCCTGGGGCTACACCTTC; CDR3aa: CASSISKESWGYTF
d_gene: -; len: 16; v_gene: TRBV7-2; j_gene: TRBJ1-2; abundance: -; CDR3nt: TGTGCCAGCAGCTTAGCTGGGGGCACTACTAACTATGGCTACACCTTC; CDR3aa: CASSLAGGTTNYGYTF
d_gene: TRBD1; len: 16; v_gene: TRBV30; j_gene: TRBJ1-3; abundance: -; CDR3nt: TGTGCCTGGCCGGGACAGGGAACAATCTCCGGAAACACCATATATTTT; CDR3aa: CAWPGQGTISGNTIYF
d_gene: TRBD1; len: 16; v_gene: TRBV30; j_gene: TRBJ1-3; abundance: -; CDR3nt: TGTGCCTGGAGTGGCAGCGGGACAGGGAGTGGAAACACCATATATTTT; CDR3aa: CAWSGSGTGSGNTIYF
d_gene: TRBD1; len: 14; v_gene: TRBV29-1; j_gene: TRBJ1-2; abundance: -; CDR3nt: TGCAGCGTTGAGCCGACAGGGGGCGACTATGGCTACACCTTC; CDR3aa: CSVEPTGGDYGYTF
d_gene: -; len: 15; v_gene: TRBV5-8; j_gene: TRBJ1-4; abundance: -; CDR3nt: TGTGCCAGCAGCTTAGGGAAAGATCGGGGTGAAAAACTGTTTTTT; CDR3aa: CASSLGKDRGEKLFF
d_gene: TRBD1; len: 13; v_gene: TRBV19; j_gene: TRBJ1-2; abundance: -; CDR3nt: TGTGCCAGTAGTATCCCGGACAGGGATGGCTACACCTTC; CDR3aa: CASSIPDRDGYTF
d_gene: -; len: 14; v_gene: TRBV5-1; j_gene: TRBJ2-7; abundance: -; CDR3nt: TGCGCCAGCAGCTTGGGACTTCTCTCCGACGAGCAGTACTTC; CDR3aa: CASSLGLLSDEQYF
d_gene: -; len: 15; v_gene: TRBV20-1; j_gene: TRBJ2-1; abundance: -; CDR3nt: TGCAGTGCTAGTGCACGCAGGTTTTCCTACAATGAGCAGTTCTTC; CDR3aa: CSASARRFSYNEQFF
d_gene: TRBD2; len: 16; v_gene: TRBV6-6; j_gene: TRBJ2-1; abundance: -; CDR3nt: TGTGCCAGCAGCTTCGGGACTAGCGTCTCCTACAATGAGCAGTTCTTC; CDR3aa: CASSFGTSVSYNEQFF
d_gene: TRBD1; len: 14; v_gene: TRBV6-5; j_gene: TRBJ1-4; abundance: -; CDR3nt: TGTGCCAGCAAGCAGGGGGACGGTAATGAAAAACTGTTTTTT; CDR3aa: CASKQGDGNEKLFF